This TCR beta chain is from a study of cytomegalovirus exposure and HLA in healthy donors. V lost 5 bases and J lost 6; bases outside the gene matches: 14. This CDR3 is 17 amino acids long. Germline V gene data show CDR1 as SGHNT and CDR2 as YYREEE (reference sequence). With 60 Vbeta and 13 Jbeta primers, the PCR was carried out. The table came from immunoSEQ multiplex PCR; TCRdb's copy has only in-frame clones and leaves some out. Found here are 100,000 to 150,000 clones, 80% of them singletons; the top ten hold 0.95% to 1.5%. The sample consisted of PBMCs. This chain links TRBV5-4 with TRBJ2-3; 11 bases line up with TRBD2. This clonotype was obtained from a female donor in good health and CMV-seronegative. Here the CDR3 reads CASRRSLAGGPLDTQYF. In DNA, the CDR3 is TGTGCCAGCAGGCGGAGTCTAGCGGGGGGCCCTCTGGATACGCAGTATTTT.